A single sample is the source of the 32 T cell receptor beta chains below, sequenced in a study of shared clonotypes between healthy human individuals. Assay: immunoSEQ multiplex PCR; the TCRdb copy retains only in-frame clones and omits some. The profile shows approximately 2,000,000 clones, about 90% of them singletons. Sequencing was carried out using naive CD4+ T cells from PBMCs. The sample's subset: CD45RA+ positively selected. These receptors were taken from a man aged 18-30 years in good health. Some clones in this sample may be carry-over from other donors' samples.

The chain links TRBV4-2 to TRBJ2-1, with 7 bases matching TRBD2. The CDR3 has 16 amino acids. In germline, CDR1 is LGHNA, CDR2 YNFKEQ. V was clipped by 2 bases and J by 6 bases; unmatched bases: 10. CDR3 in DNA: TGTGCCAGCAGCCAAAGATTGGGCGGGGAGGGCAATGAGCAGTTCTTC. It codes for CASSQRLGGEGNEQFF.

The chain employs TRBV28 and TRBJ2-1; D is uncertain. Looked up from germline, CDR1 is MDHEN and CDR2 is SYDVKM. Trimming cost V 0 bases and J 1 base, with 22 bases left between them. The CDR3 runs to 20 residues. CDR3 sequence reads: CASSLWYSRRRSGSYNEQFF. CDR3 in DNA: TGTGCCAGCAGTTTATGGTATAGCAGACGTCGTAGTGGGTCCTACAATGAGCAGTTCTTC.

Concerning this clone: Other DNA sequences of this sample code for an identical CDR3. This chain connects TRBV18 to TRBJ2-2; the match to TRBD1 covers 7 bases. Germline CDR1 is KGHSH and CDR2 is LQKENI. After removal of 5 bases from V and 2 bases from J, the junction contained 5 bases not matched to a gene. CDR3 length: 15 residues. CDR3 coding DNA: TGTGCCAGCTCAAAGGACAGGCTCAACACCGGGGAGCTGTTTTTT. Encoded protein: CASSKDRLNTGELFF.

V and J are TRBV5-6 and TRBJ2-7, with D unresolved. Trimming took off 0 bases at V and 1 base at J, with 8 bases between the two ends. CDR1 and CDR2 (germline): SGHDT, YYEEEE. This CDR3 contains 14 residues. The CDR3 coding sequence is TGTGCCAGCAGCTTGGAGGCTAGATCCTACGAGCAGTACTTC. Translation: CASSLEARSYEQYF.

The rearrangement uses TRBV28 and TRBJ2-7; 12 bases are a match to TRBD2. The CDR3 is made up of 19 amino acids. Germline V gene lookup returns CDR1 MDHEN and CDR2 SYDVKM. V was pared by 3 bases and J by 2 bases, with 14 bases of the junction left unmatched. The CDR3 is CASSFATSGRIGWAYEQYF. The CDR3 DNA reads TGTGCCAGCAGTTTTGCAACTAGCGGGAGGATAGGGTGGGCCTACGAGCAGTACTTC. The whole variable domain, remainder taken from reference TRBV28 and TRBJ2-7, is DVKVTQSSRYLVKRTGEKVFLECVQDMDHENMFWYRQDPGLGLRLIYFSYDVKMKEKGDIPEGYSVSREKKERFSLILESASTNQTSMYLCASSFATSGRIGWAYEQYFGPGTRLTVT.

The V call is TRBV2, the J call TRBJ2-7; D remains ambiguous. The CDR3 runs 14 residues. CDR1 is SNHLY, CDR2 FYNNEI, per germline. Trimming removed 6 bases at V and 6 bases at J, with 18 bases between. The CDR3 sequence: CASRERQLASEQYF. In DNA, the CDR3 is TGTGCCAGCAGGGAAAGGCAGTTGGCGAGCGAGCAGTACTTC.

This rearrangement joins TRBV10-1 to TRBJ1-1, with 7 bases aligning to TRBD1. Trimming cost V 3 bases and J 5 bases; bases outside gene matches: 6. Germline CDR1 WNHNN, CDR2 SYGVQD (reference sequence). The CDR3 sequence is 14 residues long. The CDR3 DNA follows: TGCGCCAGCAGTGAAGGGAGGGGGCTGACTGAAGCTTTCTTT. This codes for CASSEGRGLTEAFF.

The chain links TRBV5-4 to TRBJ2-1, with 13 bases that match TRBD2. The V and J ends lost 3 bases and 8 bases, in that order; junction bases with no gene match: 8. Germline V gene data show CDR1 as SGHNT and CDR2 as YYREEE (reference sequence). CDR3 length equals 16 residues. The CDR3 DNA is TGTGCCAGCAGCTATAGGACTAGCGGGAGCGCTCATGAGCAGTTCTTC. Translating it yields CASSYRTSGSAHEQFF. Looking up the rest from reference TRBV5-4 and TRBJ2-1 gives the full variable domain: ETGVTQSPTHLIKTRGQQVTLRCSSQSGHNTVSWYQQALGQGPQFIFQYYREEENGRGNFPPRFSGLQFPNYSSELNVNALELDDSALYLCASSYRTSGSAHEQFFGPGTRLTVL.

The chain uses TRBV28 and TRBJ1-2, with D maybe TRBD1 (6 bases). Germline CDR1 reads MDHEN; CDR2 reads SYDVKM. The CDR3 contains 12 residues. Trimming took off 5 bases at V and 8 bases at J, with 12 bases between the two ends. Here the CDR3 reads CASSPTGWGYTF. The CDR3 bases are TGTGCCAGCAGTCCTACAGGGTGGGGCTACACCTTC.

Comment on this clone: Different DNA sequences within this sample yield the same CDR3. This chain joins TRBV28 and TRBJ1-1; D unclear. The CDR3 consists of 14 residues. Germline V lookup: CDR1 MDHEN, CDR2 SYDVKM. V was trimmed by 4 bases and J by 2 bases, leaving 11 bases between them. CDR3 in DNA: TGTGCCAGCAGTTCAAAAGGGTTAAACACTGAAGCTTTCTTT. This gives the protein CASSSKGLNTEAFF.

The genes are TRBV5-4 and TRBJ2-1; D gene unclear. V was clipped by 4 bases and J by 9 bases, with 8 bases between them. Per germline, CDR1 SGHNT and CDR2 YYREEE (reference sequence). The CDR3 is 11 residues long. CDR3: CASSATSEQFF. As DNA, the CDR3 is TGTGCCAGCAGCGCCACTTCTGAGCAGTTCTTC.

This clone has just one count. The J gene is TRBJ1-2, the V gene TRBV7-2; 8 bases are shared with TRBD1. The CDR3 has 13 residues. V shed 5 bases, J shed 9 bases, and the junction held 8 bases outside the gene matches. The germline gives CDR1 SGHTA, CDR2 FQGNSA. CDR3 residues: CASSADRVRSYTF. The CDR3 DNA reads TGTGCCAGCAGCGCGGACAGGGTGAGAAGCTACACCTTC.

The gene calls are TRBV6-5 and TRBJ1-1, with TRBD1 as a possible D gene (5 bases). Trimming removed 5 bases from V and 0 bases from J, with 10 bases in between. From germline, CDR1 is MNHEY and CDR2 SVGAGI. The CDR3 runs to 14 residues. The CDR3 region is CASSRDDLNTEAFF. In DNA form, the CDR3 reads TGTGCCAGCAGTCGGGACGATTTGAACACTGAAGCTTTCTTT.

This rearrangement joins TRBV5-4 to TRBJ2-1; 7 bases line up with TRBD1. The CDR3 is 16 residues long. Germline assignment: CDR1 SGHNT and CDR2 YYREEE (reference sequence). Losses at the gene ends were 4 bases for V and 2 bases for J; bases not matched to a gene: 9. The CDR3 DNA is TGTGCCAGCAGCCCGAACAGGGGTCGAACCTACAATGAGCAGTTCTTC. Translated, it gives CASSPNRGRTYNEQFF.

This chain joins TRBV5-4 and TRBJ1-6; 11 bases align to TRBD1. The germline gives CDR1 SGHNT, CDR2 YYREEE (reference sequence). Germline trimming cut 4 bases from V and 10 bases from J; bases unmatched to any gene: 10. The CDR3 has 16 amino acids. CDR3 coding DNA: TGTGCCAGCAGCCCAGAACCGGGACAGGGGGTCTCACCCCTCCACTTT. It yields the protein CASSPEPGQGVSPLHF.

V usage is TRBV5-1 and J usage is TRBJ1-2; the D is unclear. Germline CDR1 reads SGHRS; CDR2 reads YFSETQ. The V gene lost 5 bases and the J gene lost 6 bases, with 20 bases spanning the gap. The length of the CDR3 is 15 residues. Here the CDR3 DNA reads TGCGCCAGCAGACGCTCCTCGGAGCAAAGGGATGGCTACACCTTC. Translation gives CASRRSSEQRDGYTF.

The gene calls are TRBV20-1 and TRBJ2-2; D not resolved. Germline V lookup: CDR1 DFQATT, CDR2 SNEGSKA (reference sequence). This CDR3 has 11 residues. The V end lost 8 bases, the J end lost 6 bases, and 10 bases lay between the germline ends. The CDR3 region has the DNA TGCAGTTTTTCTAAGGCCGGGGAGCTGTTTTTT. Amino acid sequence: CSFSKAGELFF.

The chain recombines TRBV18 with TRBJ1-5; 8 nucleotides agree with TRBD1. V dropped 6 bases and J dropped 1; count of bases not matched to a gene: 17. The CDR3 runs 19 residues. Germline CDR1 and CDR2: KGHSH and LQKENI. CDR3 region: CASSLGVGRGLVSNQPQHF. Here the CDR3 DNA reads TGTGCCAGCTCCCTCGGCGTTGGCAGGGGGCTTGTGAGCAATCAGCCCCAGCATTTT.

The J gene is TRBJ2-3, the V gene TRBV4-1, with no clear D. This CDR3 contains 13 residues. Germline V gene data show CDR1 as MGHRA and CDR2 as YSYEKL. Deletions cut 1 base from V and 5 bases from J, with 7 bases between. CDR3 coding DNA: TGCGCCAGCAGCCAAGCCGAAAGAGATACGCAGTATTTT. Translating it yields CASSQAERDTQYF.

The chain uses TRBV2 and TRBJ2-2; maybe TRBD2 (5 bases). From germline, CDR1 is SNHLY and CDR2 FYNNEI. V shed 4 bases and J shed 4 bases, with 13 bases lying between them. CDR3 length equals 15 residues. The CDR3 bases are TGTGCCAGCAGTGTTTTTCTCGGGATCACCGGGGAGCTGTTTTTT. This gives the protein CASSVFLGITGELFF.

This chain connects TRBV9 to TRBJ2-5, with D possibly TRBD2 on 6 matching bases. Germline V lookup: CDR1 SGDLS, CDR2 YYNGEE. The CDR3 covers 15 residues. Trimming removed 4 bases at V and 7 bases at J, with 20 bases between. In nucleotides, the CDR3 is TGTGCCAGCAGCCCCCGCTCTAGCGAAGGAGGGACCCAGTACTTC. Amino acid sequence: CASSPRSSEGGTQYF.

This clone was found a few times. The chain is built from TRBV5-1 and TRBJ1-4; D is possibly TRBD1 (5 bases). The germline V gene has CDR1 SGHRS and CDR2 YFSETQ. The V end was cut by 1 base, the J end by 7 bases, with 14 bases between. The CDR3 runs to 15 residues. CDR3 amino acids: CASSLMGQGTEKLFF. The CDR3 DNA sequence: TGCGCCAGCAGCTTGATGGGTCAGGGCACTGAAAAACTGTTTTTT.

Only one count was recorded for this clone. The chain combines TRBV2 with TRBJ2-1; TRBD2 is a possible D gene (6 bases). V dropped 2 bases and J dropped 10 bases, with 12 bases sitting between them. CDR1 and CDR2 (germline): SNHLY, FYNNEI. This CDR3 region has 13 residues. In nucleotides, the CDR3 is TGTGCCAGCAGTGAACGGAGGGGCGGGGAGCAGTTCTTC. Amino acids: CASSERRGGEQFF.

On this clone itself: The same CDR3 arises from other DNA sequences in this sample as well. The rearrangement joins TRBV30 to TRBJ1-1, with 7 nucleotides matching TRBD1. Unmatched junction bases numbered 1, after V lost 3 bases and J lost 0 bases. CDR3 size: 13 residues. CDR1 GTSNPN and CDR2 SVGIG come from the germline V gene (reference sequence). This CDR3 reads CAWSGTVNTEAFF. CDR3 nucleotide sequence: TGTGCCTGGAGCGGGACAGTGAACACTGAAGCTTTCTTT.

This chain joins TRBV11-3 and TRBJ2-5, with D maybe TRBD2 (6 bases). The length of the CDR3 is 14 residues. The V and J ends lost 5 bases and 5 bases respectively, with 15 bases between them. CDR1 is SGHNT and CDR2 is YENEEA in the germline V gene. This CDR3 is CASSETGVQETQYF. CDR3 coding DNA: TGTGCCAGCAGCGAGACGGGGGTTCAGGAGACCCAGTACTTC.

The chain joins TRBV10-3 to TRBJ2-1; 9 nucleotides line up with TRBD2. This CDR3 is 16 amino acids long. Trimming cost V 0 bases and J 8 bases; bases outside gene matches: 8. Germline V CDR1 and CDR2: ENHRY, SYGVKD. This chain's CDR3 is CAISESDSGSRDEQFF. CDR3 DNA: TGTGCCATCAGTGAGTCAGATAGCGGGAGTAGGGATGAGCAGTTCTTC.

The chain has TRBV4-2 and TRBJ2-3; D may be TRBD2 (6 bases). V was clipped by 0 bases and J by 3 bases, with 10 bases between them. This CDR3 is built from 15 residues. Per germline, CDR1 LGHNA and CDR2 YNFKEQ. The CDR3 is CASSQDGGRTDTQYF. CDR3 bases: TGTGCCAGCAGCCAAGACGGTGGGAGGACAGATACGCAGTATTTT.

The chain joins TRBV7-3 to TRBJ2-5; D might be TRBD2 (6 bases). The CDR3 has 15 residues. From germline, CDR1 is SGHTA and CDR2 FQGTGA. Deletions cut 5 bases from V and 4 bases from J, with 17 bases between. As DNA, the CDR3 is TGTGCCAGCAGCCCCGGGGGAGCGGGCGGAGAGACCCAGTACTTC. It encodes CASSPGGAGGETQYF.

J is TRBJ2-6 and V is TRBV19; 8 bases fit TRBD2. Germline-derived CDR1 and CDR2 are LNHDA and SQIVND (reference sequence). V shed 3 bases and J 4 bases; nucleotides not matched to a gene: 5. The CDR3 is made up of 16 amino acids. The CDR3: CASSIRTSGGANVLTF. The CDR3 DNA sequence: TGTGCCAGTAGTATTAGAACTAGCGGCGGGGCCAACGTCCTGACTTTC.

The chain has TRBV28 and TRBJ1-5; 7 bases fit TRBD1. Germline V gives CDR1 MDHEN, CDR2 SYDVKM. This CDR3 comprises 14 residues. V was clipped by 5 bases and J by 5 bases; unmatched bases: 6. CDR3 nucleotide sequence: TGTGCCAGCAGTACGACAGGGTTCTATCAGCCCCAGCATTTT. This sequence encodes CASSTTGFYQPQHF. Full variable domain (missing parts from reference TRBV28 and TRBJ1-5): DVKVTQSSRYLVKRTGEKVFLECVQDMDHENMFWYRQDPGLGLRLIYFSYDVKMKEKGDIPEGYSVSREKKERFSLILESASTNQTSMYLCASSTTGFYQPQHFGDGTRLSIL.

The gene calls are TRBV30 and TRBJ1-2; 10 positions match TRBD1. The CDR3 totals 13 residues. V lost 5 bases and J lost 6; bases outside the gene matches: 6. Germline V gene data show CDR1 as GTSNPN and CDR2 as SVGIG (reference sequence). The CDR3 coding sequence is TGTGCCTGGGAACCGGACAGGGGGAATGGCTACACCTTC. Amino acid sequence: CAWEPDRGNGYTF.

The chain joins TRBV5-1 to TRBJ2-7, with unresolved D. Germline V CDR1 and CDR2: SGHRS, YFSETQ. Between the trimmed V and J ends, which lost 3 bases and 4 bases, there was a span of 17 bases. CDR3 length: 15 residues. Here the CDR3 reads CASSSSQAFRYEQYF. The CDR3 nucleotides are TGCGCCAGCAGCTCGAGCCAGGCTTTCCGTTACGAGCAGTACTTC.